Each of the 31 T cell receptor beta chains below was sequenced from the same sample in a study of cytomegalovirus exposure and HLA in healthy donors. Vbeta (60) and Jbeta (13) primers were used in the PCR. Assay: immunoSEQ multiplex PCR; the TCRdb copy retains only in-frame clones and omits some. The table includes about 220,000 clones, about 75% detected once. Sequenced sample: PBMCs. The receptors shown here come from a woman in her thirties in good health and CMV-seronegative.

The chain has TRBV5-1 and TRBJ2-3; D remains unclear. In germline, CDR1 is SGHRS, CDR2 YFSETQ. The V and J ends lost 0 bases and 2 bases respectively, with 7 bases between them. This CDR3 is built from 14 residues. The CDR3 DNA is TGCGCCAGCAGCTTGGTGCAGGACACAGATACGCAGTATTTT. This translates into CASSLVQDTDTQYF.

The chain's CDR3 is CASSQEEGADTEAFF. Written as DNA, the CDR3 is TGCGCCAGCAGCCAAGAGGAGGGGGCGGACACTGAAGCTTTCTTT. The chain has TRBV4-1 and TRBJ1-1, with 7 nucleotides matching TRBD1. The germline V gene has CDR1 MGHRA and CDR2 YSYEKL. The CDR3 is 15 residues long. Trimming at V came to 0 bases and at J to 3 bases, leaving 4 bases not matched to a gene.

A word on this clone: A junction boundary mismatches the germline segment, possibly from a read error. V gene TRBV30 combines with J gene TRBJ2-5, with 8 bases that match TRBD1. Germline-derived CDR1 and CDR2 are GTSNPN and SVGIG (reference sequence). This CDR3 is built from 16 residues. CDR3 DNA: TGTGCCGGGAGTGTCCCCGGATGGACAGGGAGGGAGACCCAGTACTTC. The encoded protein is CAGSVPGWTGRETQYF.

This chain joins TRBV6-6 and TRBJ2-7; perhaps TRBD1 as D (6 bases). The CDR3 runs 12 residues. V lost 5 bases and J 4 bases, leaving 9 bases between the germline ends. Germline V CDR1 and CDR2: MNHNY, SVGAGI (reference sequence). The CDR3 is CASSLDRYEQYF. The CDR3 DNA reads as TGTGCCAGCAGTCTCGACAGGTACGAGCAGTACTTC.

The genes are TRBV7-3 and TRBJ1-2; no clear D. The CDR3 length is 12 residues. In germline, CDR1 is SGHTA, CDR2 FQGTGA. Between the trimmed V and J ends, which lost 5 bases and 7 bases, there was a span of 11 bases. CDR3 sequence (DNA): TGTGCCAGCAGCCCGGGAAGAGGTGGCTACACCTTC. It codes for CASSPGRGGYTF.

This sequence joins TRBV19 and TRBJ1-1, with TRBD1 matching over 10 bases. CDR3 length equals 13 residues. CDR1 and CDR2 (germline): LNHDA, SQIVND (reference sequence). The ends lost 3 bases at V and 11 bases at J; junction bases unmatched: 6. CDR3 coding DNA: TGTGCCAGTAGTATCCCCGGGACAGGGGCCGCTTTCTTT. This translates into CASSIPGTGAAFF. Full variable domain (remainder filled in from reference TRBV19 and TRBJ1-1): DGGITQSPKYLFRKEGQNVTLSCEQNLNHDAMYWYRQDPGQGLRLIYYSQIVNDFQKGDIAEGYSVSREKKESFPLTVTSAQKNPTAFYLCASSIPGTGAAFFGQGTRLTVV.

This clone was observed a few times. The chain is built from TRBV29-1 and TRBJ2-7, with D tentatively TRBD1 (6 bases). This CDR3 comprises 14 residues. From germline, CDR1 is SQVTM and CDR2 ANQGSEA. The V gene lost 6 bases and the J gene lost 2 bases, with 17 bases spanning the gap. This CDR3 is CSVARDTNTYEQYF. CDR3 bases: TGCAGCGTCGCGAGGGACACGAATACCTACGAGCAGTACTTC.

This clone was recorded only once. The rearrangement joins TRBV2 to TRBJ2-5; 10 bases are shared with TRBD2. Germline CDR1 and CDR2: SNHLY and FYNNEI. J was trimmed by 6 bases and V by 7 bases; bases with no gene match: 11. This CDR3 spans 15 amino acids. The CDR3 region has the DNA TGTGCCAGCACCCCAGCGGGAGGGCCGCGGCAGACCCAGTACTTC. This sequence encodes CASTPAGGPRQTQYF. The variable domain in full, with the rest retrieved from reference TRBV2 and TRBJ2-5, is EPEVTQTPSHQVTQMGQEVILRCVPISNHLYFYWYRQILGQKVEFLVSFYNNEISEKSEIFDDQFSVERPDGSNFTLKIRSTKLEDSAMYFCASTPAGGPRQTQYFGPGTRLLVL.

The chain couples TRBV19 to TRBJ2-7; TRBD2 matches at 7 bases. In germline, CDR1 is LNHDA, CDR2 SQIVND (reference sequence). V lost 7 bases to trimming and J lost 6 bases; unmatched junction nucleotides: 15. The CDR3 is 15 residues long. CDR3 DNA sequence: TGTGCCAGTACCGACACTAGCGCCGGGGTCTCCGAGCAGTACTTC. Its protein is CASTDTSAGVSEQYF.

The genes are TRBV10-3 and TRBJ2-1; 15 bases are shared with TRBD2. The V gene's germline CDR1 is ENHRY and CDR2 SYGVKD. Trimming took 6 bases from V and 6 from J; bases not matched to a gene: 3. The CDR3 runs to 15 residues. CDR3 region: CAISQGLAGGNEQFF. The CDR3 nucleotides are TGTGCCATCAGCCAGGGACTAGCGGGAGGCAATGAGCAGTTCTTC.

V is TRBV18 and J is TRBJ2-7; 9 bases fit TRBD1. The CDR3 runs to 15 residues. V dropped 1 base and J dropped 3; count of bases not matched to a gene: 4. CDR1 is KGHSH and CDR2 is LQKENI in the germline V gene. The CDR3: CASSPLDRGSYEQYF. The CDR3 nucleotides are TGTGCCAGCTCACCACTGGACAGGGGTAGCTACGAGCAGTACTTC.

The J gene is TRBJ2-5, the V gene TRBV5-1; 14 bases are shared with TRBD2. Germline lookup yields CDR1 SGHRS and CDR2 YFSETQ. V was clipped by 4 bases and J by 4 bases; unmatched bases: 12. CDR3 size: 18 residues. The CDR3 region is CASSPGTSGRGGGETQYF. CDR3 in DNA: TGCGCCAGCAGCCCCGGGACTAGCGGGAGAGGCGGAGGAGAGACCCAGTACTTC.

A note on this clone: An end of the junction differs from the germline gene, which may be a read error. The gene calls are TRBV27 and TRBJ1-5; D ambiguous. This CDR3 is 14 amino acids long. Per the germline V gene, CDR1 is MNHEY and CDR2 is SMNVEV (reference sequence). CDR3 nucleotide sequence: TGTGCCAGCAAGGACGTGGGGAGCAATAAGCCCCAGCATTTT. Its translation is CASKDVGSNKPQHF.

This clone was detected only a few times. The chain has TRBV13 and TRBJ2-7; the match to TRBD2 covers 7 bases. With 2 bases clipped from V and 6 bases from J, the junction kept 4 bases outside the gene matches. The germline V gene has CDR1 PRHDT and CDR2 FYEKMQ (reference sequence). The CDR3 sequence is 13 residues long. CDR3 DNA sequence: TGTGCCAGCAGCTTACTCTGGGGGGGCGAGCAGTACTTC. Its translation is CASSLLWGGEQYF.

CDR3: CASSIQRDNNQPQHF. The DNA for the CDR3 is TGTGCCAGCAGCATCCAACGGGACAACAATCAGCCCCAGCATTTT. V and J are TRBV21-1 and TRBJ1-5; TRBD1, the table's D call, was not compared with the DNA. TRBV21-1 is a pseudogene. The CDR3 is 15 amino acids.

This clone was found a few times. The chain carries TRBV6-1 and TRBJ2-2, with D possibly being TRBD1 (6 bases). Trimming removed 8 bases from V and 3 bases from J, with 10 bases in between. CDR3 size: 13 residues. Per the germline V gene, CDR1 is MNHNS and CDR2 is SASEGT. The CDR3 region has the DNA TGTGCCAGCTACAGGGTGGACACCGGGGAGCTGTTTTTT. Protein sequence: CASYRVDTGELFF.

Turning to this clone: Other DNA sequences in this sample translate to the same CDR3. The chain recombines TRBV5-1 with TRBJ1-1; 8 nucleotides align to TRBD1. V shed 4 bases and J 1 base; nucleotides not matched to a gene: 3. There are 14 residues in the CDR3. Per germline, CDR1 SGHRS and CDR2 YFSETQ. The CDR3 spells CASSVGQGNTEAFF. The CDR3 DNA reads TGCGCCAGCAGCGTCGGACAGGGGAACACTGAAGCTTTCTTT. Supplemented by reference TRBV5-1 and TRBJ1-1, the full variable domain reads KAGVTQTPRYLIKTRGQQVTLSCSPISGHRSVSWYQQTPGQGLQFLFEYFSETQRNKGNFPGRFSGRQFSNSRSEMNVSTLELGDSALYLCASSVGQGNTEAFFGQGTRLTVV.

The chain carries TRBV9 and TRBJ1-1; a possible D gene is TRBD1 (6 bases). This CDR3 contains 14 residues. Trimming left V 3 bases short and J 0 bases short, with 9 bases between. CDR1 and CDR2 (germline): SGDLS, YYNGEE. DNA of the CDR3: TGTGCCAGCAGCGCCGGGACATTGAACACTGAAGCTTTCTTT. Translating gives CASSAGTLNTEAFF.

The genes are TRBV7-8 and TRBJ2-3; a weak D match, TRBD1 (5 bases). CDR3 length: 16 amino acids. Trimming took 2 bases from V and 6 from J, leaving 18 bases between them. Germline V CDR1 and CDR2: SGHVS, FQNEAQ. In DNA, the CDR3 is TGTGCCAGCAGCTTATATGGACACACCGACGGGGATACGCAGTATTTT. Translation: CASSLYGHTDGDTQYF.

The chain employs TRBV10-3 and TRBJ2-1; 11 bases map to TRBD2. V was clipped by 10 bases and J by 7 bases; unmatched bases: 9. The CDR3 loop spans 14 amino acids. The germline V gene encodes CDR1 ENHRY and CDR2 SYGVKD. This CDR3 is CATTGTSGFNEQFF. The CDR3, as DNA: TGTGCCACCACGGGGACTAGCGGTTTTAATGAGCAGTTCTTC.

V usage is TRBV4-1 and J usage is TRBJ1-3, with D possibly being TRBD1 (5 bases). The CDR3 contains 14 residues. V lost 1 base, J lost 8 bases, and 12 bases lay in between. Germline values: CDR1 MGHRA, CDR2 YSYEKL. The CDR3: CASSQVYGGDTIYF. Written as DNA, the CDR3 is TGCGCCAGCAGCCAAGTTTACGGGGGGGACACCATATATTTT.

The V and J genes are TRBV7-2 and TRBJ1-2; 8 bases are a match to TRBD1. V shed 2 bases and J 7 bases; nucleotides not matched to a gene: 9. Germline CDR1 SGHTA, CDR2 FQGNSA. The CDR3 length is 15 residues. CDR3 loop: CASSLHWTGSGGYTF. The CDR3, as DNA: TGTGCCAGCAGCTTACACTGGACAGGGTCAGGTGGCTACACCTTC.

The chain couples TRBV5-6 to TRBJ2-5, with 12 bases aligning to TRBD2. The CDR3 sequence is 17 residues long. The V gene's germline CDR1 is SGHDT and CDR2 YYEEEE. The V gene end was trimmed by 2 bases and the J gene end by 5 bases; junction bases not matched to a gene: 10. This CDR3 reads CASSFVRLAGGRETQYF. The DNA for the CDR3 is TGTGCCAGCAGCTTCGTGCGCCTAGCGGGGGGGCGTGAGACCCAGTACTTC.

The chain joins TRBV7-8 to TRBJ2-1, with 7 bases identical to TRBD2. The germline V gene encodes CDR1 SGHVS and CDR2 FQNEAQ. The CDR3 extends over 14 amino acids. The V segment lost 1 base and the J segment 10 bases; nucleotides outside the gene matches: 7. CDR3: CASSLGAAGPEQFF. CDR3 bases: TGTGCCAGCAGCTTAGGGGCAGCGGGGCCGGAGCAGTTCTTC.

This chain connects TRBV25-1 to TRBJ2-7; perhaps TRBD1 as D (6 bases). Germline V gene sequence: CDR1 MGHDK, CDR2 SYGVNS. The V end lost 4 bases, the J end lost 2 bases, and 9 bases lay between the germline ends. CDR3 length equals 13 residues. The CDR3 protein is CASSGDTAYEQYF. In DNA, the CDR3 is TGTGCCAGCAGTGGGGACACTGCCTACGAGCAGTACTTC.

The chain combines TRBV5-1 with TRBJ2-2, with 7 nucleotides matching TRBD1. The CDR3 covers 18 residues. Germline CDR1 and CDR2: SGHRS and YFSETQ. V gave up 4 bases and J gave up 3 bases; unmatched junction bases: 15. Written as DNA, the CDR3 is TGCGCCAGCAGCCCCAGGCAAACCGGGACAGCTCACACCGGGGAGCTGTTTTTT. This sequence encodes CASSPRQTGTAHTGELFF. Supplemented by reference TRBV5-1 and TRBJ2-2, the full variable domain reads KAGVTQTPRYLIKTRGQQVTLSCSPISGHRSVSWYQQTPGQGLQFLFEYFSETQRNKGNFPGRFSGRQFSNSRSEMNVSTLELGDSALYLCASSPRQTGTAHTGELFFGEGSRLTVL.

The chain links TRBV7-2 to TRBJ1-1, with a tentative D call TRBD1 (5 bases). In germline, CDR1 is SGHTA, CDR2 FQGNSA. The CDR3 is made up of 13 amino acids. V was cut by 3 bases and J by 4 bases, with 9 bases left in between. The CDR3 bases are TGTGCCAGCAGCTTCCAGGGTGGCACTGAAGCTTTCTTT. This translates into CASSFQGGTEAFF.

The sample holds one count of this clone. The chain employs TRBV5-4 and TRBJ1-3, with D tentatively TRBD1 (5 bases). Germline V CDR1 and CDR2: SGHNT, YYREEE (reference sequence). Trimming removed 4 bases at V and 0 bases at J, with 14 bases between. The CDR3 consists of 16 residues. CDR3 coding DNA: TGTGCCAGCAGCCCCGGACCGACAGACTCTGGAAACACCATATATTTT. Residues: CASSPGPTDSGNTIYF.

This sequence joins TRBV30 and TRBJ1-1; D not resolved. CDR1 is GTSNPN and CDR2 is SVGIG in the germline V gene (reference sequence). The V and J ends lost 0 bases and 0 bases respectively, with 5 bases between them. The CDR3 consists of 13 residues. DNA for the CDR3: TGTGCCTGGAGTGTAGCCATGAACACTGAAGCTTTCTTT. It yields the protein CAWSVAMNTEAFF.

This chain links TRBV5-1 with TRBJ1-3, with D possibly matching TRBD1 (5 bases). The V end lost 5 bases, the J end lost 4 bases, and 10 bases lay between the germline ends. The CDR3 sequence is 13 residues long. Germline-derived CDR1 and CDR2 are SGHRS and YFSETQ. CDR3 DNA sequence: TGCGCCAGCAGTCCAGGGTCAGGAAACACCATATATTTT. Translation gives CASSPGSGNTIYF.

This clone was seen once. V gene TRBV4-1 combines with J gene TRBJ2-2; 14 bases are a match to TRBD2. The CDR3 has 17 amino acids. The germline CDR1 and CDR2 sequences are MGHRA and YSYEKL. The ends lost 4 bases at V and 1 base at J; junction bases unmatched: 2. For the CDR3, the DNA is TGCGCCAGCAGCCGTGGACTAGCGGGAGGGAACACCGGGGAGCTGTTTTTT. Translation gives CASSRGLAGGNTGELFF.